This TCR beta chain came from a study of T cell repertoires in cytomegalovirus infection (dated by TCRdb to the late 2010s). For context, the study as a whole: Recently identified HLA-C-restricted CMV epitopes, whose presentation resists viral immunomodulation, were targeted by peptide stimulations together with well-studied HLA-B-restricted epitopes. Donor HLA type was relevant to the analysis, as public TCR beta signatures indicated carriage of CMV infection together with the matching HLA type. The study at large found these results: The ex vivo response was dominated by HLA-C-restricted CMV-specific TCR beta clonotypes, which also provided the single most frequent clonotype in two of eight donors. In both this cohort and an independent roughly 400-donor cohort, the cumulative frequency of public TCR beta family members distinguished carriers of CMV infection plus the relevant HLA type.

Taken with the paper, the label for treatment or condition translates to: in vitro stimulation with specific CMV peptide epitopes to enrich CMV-specific T cells. To note about this clonotype: The specificity of this receptor is unknown. Per-base qualities were not stored, and no clone one base away is much larger.

This sample was sequenced with an Illumina HiSeq 1500. The raw public data were reprocessed by TCRdb itself: fastp quality trimming at Q25, MiXCR clonotype calling, in-frame beta chains only. Each record represents a unique CDR3 protein, reported with the most common genes and DNA among its rows. The table for this sample lists 140,000 to 150,000 distinct CDR3 sequences; more than 30% of them were counted only once. The top ten hold about 50% of the sample. From cysteine to phenylalanine, the CDR3 is 12 amino acids long. Only the CDR3 region is kept as DNA, spanning 36 bases read in frame from base 1. V is pared back by 4 bases and J by 6 bases, with 6 bases lying between the germline termini.

The sequencing here drew on CD8+ T cells from cultured PBMCs, taken from culture after CMV antigen stimulation. The clonotype originates from a human donor in good health (CMV status not recorded). Some clones in this sample may be carry-over from other donors' samples. The chain links TRBV12-3 or TRBV12-4 with TRBJ2-2; there is no confident call for the D gene. The CDR3 loop reads CASSYRAGELFF. The nucleotide sequence is TGTGCCAGCAGTTATAGGGCCGGGGAGCTGTTTTTT.